The text below deals with one T cell receptor (beta chain). Antigen unknown. This entry belongs to a study of T cell repertoires in ileal Crohn's disease. The wider study: 30% to 40% were active smokers at surgery; median disease duration was around 7.9 years. Regarding the study as a whole: Every patient over 26.8% clonality showed endoscopic recurrence. Compared with non-smokers, active smokers at surgery showed more clonal expansions. High-frequency clones were more common in sorted CD8 than CD4 cells.

Data came from immunoSEQ multiplex PCR; TCRdb stores just in-frame clones and leaves some out. The sample holds nearly 7,000 clones, roughly 80% seen once. Sample: ileal tissue. The source is an adult with Crohn's disease.

The CDR3 spells CASRKGSGKETQYF. The CDR3 DNA follows: TGTGCCAGCAGGAAAGGGTCAGGGAAAGAGACCCAGTACTTC. This chain uses TRBV28 with TRBJ2-5; D may be TRBD1 (5 bases). Germline V gives CDR1 MDHEN, CDR2 SYDVKM. The V end lost 6 bases, the J end lost 3 bases, and 14 bases lay between the germline ends. This CDR3 contains 14 residues. The full variable domain, with the rest looked up from reference TRBV28 and TRBJ2-5, is DVKVTQSSRYLVKRTGEKVFLECVQDMDHENMFWYRQDPGLGLRLIYFSYDVKMKEKGDIPEGYSVSREKKERFSLILESASTNQTSMYLCASRKGSGKETQYFGPGTRLLVL.